The 10 T cell receptor beta chains below come from one sample, sequenced in a study of shared clonotypes between healthy human individuals. The method was immunoSEQ multiplex PCR; TCRdb's version includes in-frame clones alone and lacks a portion of them. The sample carries 950,000 to 1,300,000 clones, more than 60% recorded once. The source material was memory CD4+ T cells sorted from blood. The subset was: CD45RA-negative fraction. These receptor sequences come from a man younger than 35 in good health.

This clone was detected only once. The gene calls are TRBV5-1 and TRBJ2-7; either TRBD1 or TRBD2 may fit D (5 bases each). The V and J ends lost 0 bases and 3 bases respectively, with 10 bases between them. In germline, CDR1 is SGHRS, CDR2 YFSETQ. This CDR3 comprises 14 residues. CDR3 sequence (DNA): TGCGCCAGCAGCTTGGCACGGGGCAGCTACGAGCAGTACTTC. It translates to CASSLARGSYEQYF.

V gene TRBV10-3 combines with J gene TRBJ2-7; tentatively, D is TRBD1 (7 bases). Germline CDR1 is ENHRY and CDR2 is SYGVKD. Trimming cost V 8 bases and J 0 bases, with 17 bases left between them. The CDR3 runs to 15 residues. CDR3 coding DNA: TGTGCCATCGGAGGGGGACAGCTGAGCTCCTACGAGCAGTACTTC. Translated, it gives CAIGGGQLSSYEQYF.

This clone was recorded once. The rearrangement joins TRBV2 to TRBJ2-2, with TRBD2 matching over 10 bases. CDR1 is SNHLY and CDR2 is FYNNEI in the germline V gene. The CDR3 is 16 amino acids. With V trimmed by 4 bases and J by 1 base, 3 bases remained unmatched. CDR3 region: CASSGASGGNTGELFF. The CDR3 nucleotides are TGTGCCAGCAGTGGAGCTAGCGGGGGGAACACCGGGGAGCTGTTTTTT.

This clone was observed a single time. The chain employs TRBV5-1 and TRBJ1-6; D is ambiguous. The CDR3 runs to 15 residues. Trimming took 2 bases from V and 1 from J, leaving 7 bases between them. Looked up from germline, CDR1 is SGHRS and CDR2 is YFSETQ. The CDR3 region has the DNA TGCGCCAGCAGCTTTGGGAGATCCTATAATTCACCCCTCCACTTT. Amino acid sequence: CASSFGRSYNSPLHF. Complete variable domain (other parts from reference TRBV5-1 and TRBJ1-6): KAGVTQTPRYLIKTRGQQVTLSCSPISGHRSVSWYQQTPGQGLQFLFEYFSETQRNKGNFPGRFSGRQFSNSRSEMNVSTLELGDSALYLCASSFGRSYNSPLHFGNGTRLTVT.

V gene TRBV6-5 combines with J gene TRBJ2-2; weak D call: TRBD2 (6 bases). CDR3 length equals 13 residues. The V and J ends lost 7 bases and 2 bases respectively, with 8 bases between them. The germline V gene has CDR1 MNHEY and CDR2 SVGAGI. The CDR3 protein is CASTGTNTGELFF. The CDR3 DNA reads TGTGCCAGCACCGGGACTAACACCGGGGAGCTGTTTTTT.

The J gene is TRBJ1-2, the V gene TRBV2; D remains unclear. Trimming took off 0 bases at V and 4 bases at J, with 9 bases between the two ends. The CDR3 has 14 residues. In germline, CDR1 is SNHLY, CDR2 FYNNEI. The CDR3 region has the DNA TGTGCCAGCAGTGAAGCACGAGTGACCTATGGCTACACCTTC. This gives the protein CASSEARVTYGYTF.

This chain joins TRBV11-3 and TRBJ2-7, with 7 bases identical to TRBD2. The length of the CDR3 is 9 residues. The germline gives CDR1 SGHNT, CDR2 YENEEA. CDR3 residues: CRGEREQYF. As DNA, the CDR3 is TGTCGGGGGGAAAGGGAGCAGTACTTC.

The chain joins TRBV11-2 to TRBJ2-7, with 8 nucleotides matching TRBD2. The CDR3 covers 17 residues. V was pared by 2 bases and J by 0 bases, with 9 bases of the junction left unmatched. Germline CDR1 SGHAT, CDR2 FQNNGV. Written as DNA, the CDR3 is TGTGCCAGCAGCTTATCTTACCCCAGCGGGAGCTCCTACGAGCAGTACTTC. Amino acids: CASSLSYPSGSSYEQYF. Variable domain in full (rest from reference TRBV11-2 and TRBJ2-7): EAGVAQSPRYKIIEKRQSVAFWCNPISGHATLYWYQQILGQGPKLLIQFQNNGVVDDSQLPKDRFSAERLKGVDSTLKIQPAKLEDSAVYLCASSLSYPSGSSYEQYFGPGTRLTVT.

The table lists this clone with a count of one. The chain has TRBV5-1 and TRBJ1-2, with 7 positions matching TRBD1. Germline V CDR1 and CDR2: SGHRS, YFSETQ. With V trimmed by 0 bases and J by 1 base, 15 bases remained unmatched. This CDR3 has 19 residues. Written as DNA, the CDR3 is TGCGCCAGCAGCTTGGGAGGGGGCGATCCCCTTTCGAGTAACTATGGCTACACCTTC. It codes for CASSLGGGDPLSSNYGYTF.

The chain recombines TRBV7-2 with TRBJ2-7; 15 nucleotides agree with TRBD2. Trimming cost V 5 bases and J 2 bases; bases outside gene matches: 10. The CDR3 has 18 residues. Germline CDR1 is SGHTA and CDR2 is FQGNSA. This CDR3 reads CASSPAGTSGRLPYEQYF. The CDR3, as DNA: TGTGCCAGCAGCCCGGCCGGGACTAGCGGGAGGCTCCCCTACGAGCAGTACTTC.